This TCR beta chain was recorded in a study of blood T cell repertoires in COVID-19. Study background: COVID-19 samples collected from the United States, Italy and Spain covered acute and convalescent phases.

Germline V CDR1 and CDR2: GTSNPN, SVGIG (reference sequence). V lost 3 bases to trimming and J lost 3 bases; unmatched junction nucleotides: 1. The length of the CDR3 is 14 residues. Clones were sequenced by immunoSEQ multiplex PCR, and TCRdb holds only the in-frame ones, with some missing. The table records 35,000 to 45,000 clones, 75% to 90% of them present only once. The receptor was isolated from a man in his 60s with acute or convalescent COVID-19. Sequenced: peripheral blood. The rearrangement joins TRBV30 to TRBJ2-1, with 11 bases aligning to TRBD2. For the CDR3, the DNA is TGTGCCTGGAGAGGGACTAGCGGCTACAATGAGCAGTTCTTC. Translating gives CAWRGTSGYNEQFF.